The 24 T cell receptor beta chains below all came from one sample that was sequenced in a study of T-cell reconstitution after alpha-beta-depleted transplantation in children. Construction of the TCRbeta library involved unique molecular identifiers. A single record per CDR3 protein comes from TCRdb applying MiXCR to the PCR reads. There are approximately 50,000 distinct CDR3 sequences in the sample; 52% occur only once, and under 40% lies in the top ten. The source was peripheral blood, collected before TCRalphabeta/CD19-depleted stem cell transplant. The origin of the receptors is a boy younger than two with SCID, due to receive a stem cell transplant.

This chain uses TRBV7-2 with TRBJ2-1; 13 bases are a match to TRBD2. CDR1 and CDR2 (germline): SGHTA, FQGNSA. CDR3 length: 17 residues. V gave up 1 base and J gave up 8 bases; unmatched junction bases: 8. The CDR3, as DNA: TGTGCCAGCAGCTTAGGTAGGACTAGCGGGGGTCTAGATGAGCAGTTCTTC. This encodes CASSLGRTSGGLDEQFF.

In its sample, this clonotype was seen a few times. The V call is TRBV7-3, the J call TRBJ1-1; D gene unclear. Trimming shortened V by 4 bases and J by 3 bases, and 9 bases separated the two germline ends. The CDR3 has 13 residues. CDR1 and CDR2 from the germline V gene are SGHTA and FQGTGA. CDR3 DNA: TGTGCCAGCAGCTCCCAGGCCTACACTGAAGCTTTCTTT. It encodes CASSSQAYTEAFF.

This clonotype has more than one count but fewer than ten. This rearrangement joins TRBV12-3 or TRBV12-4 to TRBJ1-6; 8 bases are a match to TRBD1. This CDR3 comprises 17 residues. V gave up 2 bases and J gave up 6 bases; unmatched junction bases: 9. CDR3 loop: CASSLRTGSMGNSPLHF. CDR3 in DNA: TGTGCCAGCAGTTTACGGACAGGGTCAATGGGTAATTCACCCCTCCACTTT.

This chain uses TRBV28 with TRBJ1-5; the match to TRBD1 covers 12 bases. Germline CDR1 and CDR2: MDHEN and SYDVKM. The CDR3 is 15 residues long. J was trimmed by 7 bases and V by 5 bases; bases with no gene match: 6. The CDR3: CASSQGQGAVQPQHF. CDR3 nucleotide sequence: TGTGCCAGCAGTCAGGGACAGGGGGCAGTGCAGCCCCAGCATTTT. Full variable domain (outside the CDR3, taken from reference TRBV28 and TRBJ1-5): DVKVTQSSRYLVKRTGEKVFLECVQDMDHENMFWYRQDPGLGLRLIYFSYDVKMKEKGDIPEGYSVSREKKERFSLILESASTNQTSMYLCASSQGQGAVQPQHFGDGTRLSIL.

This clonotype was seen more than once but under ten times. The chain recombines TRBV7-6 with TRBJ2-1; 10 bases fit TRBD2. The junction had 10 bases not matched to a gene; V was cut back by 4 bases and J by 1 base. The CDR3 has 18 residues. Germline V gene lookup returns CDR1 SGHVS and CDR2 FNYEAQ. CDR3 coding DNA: TGTGCCAGCAGCTCCCTCTCTAGCGGGGGCCGATCCTACAATGAGCAGTTCTTC. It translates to CASSSLSSGGRSYNEQFF.

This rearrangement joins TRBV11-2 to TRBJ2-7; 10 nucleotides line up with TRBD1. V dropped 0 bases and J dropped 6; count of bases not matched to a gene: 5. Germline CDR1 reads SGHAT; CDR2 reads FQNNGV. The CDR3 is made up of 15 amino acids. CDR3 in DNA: TGTGCCAGCAGCTTAGAGGGACAGGGGTTGGGCGAGCAGTACTTC. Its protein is CASSLEGQGLGEQYF.

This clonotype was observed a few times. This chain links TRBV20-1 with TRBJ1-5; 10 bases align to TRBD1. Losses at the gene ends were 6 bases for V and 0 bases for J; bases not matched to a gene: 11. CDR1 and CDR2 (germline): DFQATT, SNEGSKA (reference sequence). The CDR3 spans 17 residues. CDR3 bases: TGCAGTGCACCCAGGACAGGGGGGCCTTATAGCAATCAGCCCCAGCATTTT. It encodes CSAPRTGGPYSNQPQHF.

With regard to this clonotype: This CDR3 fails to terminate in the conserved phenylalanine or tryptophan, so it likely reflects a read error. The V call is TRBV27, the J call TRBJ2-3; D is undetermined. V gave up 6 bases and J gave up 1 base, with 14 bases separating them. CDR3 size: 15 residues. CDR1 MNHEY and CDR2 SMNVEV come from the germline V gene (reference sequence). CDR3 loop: CASRPRDTGTDTQYL. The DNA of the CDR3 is TGTGCCAGCAGACCCCGAGACACAGGCACAGATACGCAGTATTTA.

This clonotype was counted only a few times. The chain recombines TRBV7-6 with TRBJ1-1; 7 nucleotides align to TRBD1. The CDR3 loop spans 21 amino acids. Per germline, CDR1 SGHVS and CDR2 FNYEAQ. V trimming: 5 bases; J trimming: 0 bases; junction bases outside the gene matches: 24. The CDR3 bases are TGTGCCAGCAGCGCTACACCTGGGACAGAGCCCTCTCCCTGGGTGAACACTGAAGCTTTCTTT. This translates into CASSATPGTEPSPWVNTEAFF.

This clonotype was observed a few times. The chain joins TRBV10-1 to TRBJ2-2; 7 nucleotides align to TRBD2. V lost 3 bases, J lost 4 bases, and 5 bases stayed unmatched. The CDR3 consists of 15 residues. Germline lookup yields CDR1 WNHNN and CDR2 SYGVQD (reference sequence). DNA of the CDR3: TGCGCCAGCAGTGATCGAAGGGAGGGCACCGGGGAGCTGTTTTTT. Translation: CASSDRREGTGELFF.

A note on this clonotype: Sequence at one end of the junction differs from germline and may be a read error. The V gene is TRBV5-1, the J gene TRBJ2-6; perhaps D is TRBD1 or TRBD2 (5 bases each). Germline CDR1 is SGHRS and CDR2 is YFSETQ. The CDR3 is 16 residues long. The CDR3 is CASSLGHRPGTNVPTF. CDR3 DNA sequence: TGCGCCAGCAGCTTGGGACACCGCCCTGGGACCAACGTCCCGACTTTC. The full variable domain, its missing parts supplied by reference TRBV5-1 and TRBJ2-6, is KAGVTQTPRYLIKTRGQQVTLSCSPISGHRSVSWYQQTPGQGLQFLFEYFSETQRNKGNFPGRFSGRQFSNSRSEMNVSTLELGDSALYLCASSLGHRPGTNVPTFGAGSRLTVL.

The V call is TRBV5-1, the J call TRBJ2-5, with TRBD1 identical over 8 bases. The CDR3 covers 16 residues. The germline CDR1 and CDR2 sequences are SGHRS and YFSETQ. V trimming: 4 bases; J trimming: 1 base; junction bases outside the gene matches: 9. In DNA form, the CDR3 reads TGCGCCAGCAGCCTTGGGACAGGACCGCTCCAAGAGACCCAGTACTTC. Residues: CASSLGTGPLQETQYF.

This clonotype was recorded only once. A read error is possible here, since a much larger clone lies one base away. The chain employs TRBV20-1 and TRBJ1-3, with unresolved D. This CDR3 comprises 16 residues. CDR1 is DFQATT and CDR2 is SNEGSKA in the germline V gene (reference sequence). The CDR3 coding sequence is TGCAGTGCTAGAGATCTGGGTGTACAAACTGGAAACACCATATCTTTT. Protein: CSARDLGVQTGNTISF.

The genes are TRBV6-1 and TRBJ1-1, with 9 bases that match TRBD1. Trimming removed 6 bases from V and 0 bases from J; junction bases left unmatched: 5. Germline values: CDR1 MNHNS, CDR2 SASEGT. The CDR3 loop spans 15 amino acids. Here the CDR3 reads CASRKQGAMNTEAFF. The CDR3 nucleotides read TGTGCCAGCAGAAAACAGGGGGCGATGAACACTGAAGCTTTCTTT.

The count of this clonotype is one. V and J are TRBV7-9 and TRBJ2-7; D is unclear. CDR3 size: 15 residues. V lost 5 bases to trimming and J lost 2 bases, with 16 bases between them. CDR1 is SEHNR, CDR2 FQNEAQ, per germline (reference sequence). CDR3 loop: CASSPQFGSPYEQYF. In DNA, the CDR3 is TGTGCCAGCAGCCCCCAGTTTGGCTCTCCCTACGAGCAGTACTTC. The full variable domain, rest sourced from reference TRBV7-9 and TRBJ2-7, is DTGVSQNPRHKITKRGQNVTFRCDPISEHNRLYWYRQTLGQGPEFLTYFQNEAQLEKSRLLSDRFSAERPKGSFSTLEIQRTEQGDSAMYLCASSPQFGSPYEQYFGPGTRLTVT.

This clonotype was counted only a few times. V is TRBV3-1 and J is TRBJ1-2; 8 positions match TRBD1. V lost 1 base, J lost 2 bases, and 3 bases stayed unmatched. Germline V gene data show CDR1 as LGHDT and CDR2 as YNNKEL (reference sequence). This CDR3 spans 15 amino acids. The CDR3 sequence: CASSQGRGRNYGYTF. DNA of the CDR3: TGTGCCAGCAGCCAAGGCAGGGGGCGAAACTATGGCTACACCTTC.

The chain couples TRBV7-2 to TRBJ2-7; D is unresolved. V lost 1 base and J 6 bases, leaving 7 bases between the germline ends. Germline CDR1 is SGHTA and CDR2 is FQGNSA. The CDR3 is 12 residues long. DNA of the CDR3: TGTGCCAGCAGCTTAGAACAGCTCGAGCAGTACTTC. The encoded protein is CASSLEQLEQYF.

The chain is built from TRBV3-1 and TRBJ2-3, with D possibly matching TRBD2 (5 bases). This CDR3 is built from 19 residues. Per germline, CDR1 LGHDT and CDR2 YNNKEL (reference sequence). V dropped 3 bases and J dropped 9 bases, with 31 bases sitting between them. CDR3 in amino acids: CASSQNSQPGGGRQWTQYF. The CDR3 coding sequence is TGTGCCAGCAGCCAGAACAGTCAGCCGGGCGGCGGGCGCCAGTGGACGCAGTATTTT.

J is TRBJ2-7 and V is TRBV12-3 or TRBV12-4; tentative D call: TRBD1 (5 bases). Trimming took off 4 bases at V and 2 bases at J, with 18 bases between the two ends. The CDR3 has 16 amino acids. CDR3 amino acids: CASSSTSRAGTYEQYF. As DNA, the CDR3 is TGTGCCAGCAGTTCCACCAGCCGGGCAGGGACCTACGAGCAGTACTTC.

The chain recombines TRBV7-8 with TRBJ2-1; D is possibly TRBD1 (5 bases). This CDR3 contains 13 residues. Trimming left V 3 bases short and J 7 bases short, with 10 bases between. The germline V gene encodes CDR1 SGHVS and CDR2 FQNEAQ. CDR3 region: CASSLAGKNEQFF. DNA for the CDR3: TGTGCCAGCAGCTTGGCAGGGAAAAATGAGCAGTTCTTC.

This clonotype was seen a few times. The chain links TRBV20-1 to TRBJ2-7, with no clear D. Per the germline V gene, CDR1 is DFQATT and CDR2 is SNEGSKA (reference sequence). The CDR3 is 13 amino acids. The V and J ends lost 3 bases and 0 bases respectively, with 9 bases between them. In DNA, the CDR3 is TGCAGTGCTAGTGGGCTACCCTCCTACGAGCAGTACTTC. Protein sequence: CSASGLPSYEQYF.

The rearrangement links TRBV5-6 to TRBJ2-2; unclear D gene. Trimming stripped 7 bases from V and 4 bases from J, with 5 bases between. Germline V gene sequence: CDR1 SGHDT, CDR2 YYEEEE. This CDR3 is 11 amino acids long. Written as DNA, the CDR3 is TGTGCCAGCTGGGGCACCGGGGAGCTGTTTTTT. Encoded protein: CASWGTGELFF.

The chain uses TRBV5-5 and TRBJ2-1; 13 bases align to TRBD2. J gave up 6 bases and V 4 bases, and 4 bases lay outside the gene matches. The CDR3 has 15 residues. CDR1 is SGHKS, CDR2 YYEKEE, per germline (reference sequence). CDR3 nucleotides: TGTGCCAGCAGCCAACTAGCGGGGGGGCCCAATGAGCAGTTCTTC. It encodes CASSQLAGGPNEQFF.

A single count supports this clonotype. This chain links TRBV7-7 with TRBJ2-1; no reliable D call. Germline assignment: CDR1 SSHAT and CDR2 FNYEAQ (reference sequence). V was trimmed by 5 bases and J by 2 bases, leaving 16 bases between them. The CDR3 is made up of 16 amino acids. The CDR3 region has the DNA TGTGCCAGCAGCAAGGATCTGCGAACCACCTACAATGAGCAGTTCTTC. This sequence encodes CASSKDLRTTYNEQFF. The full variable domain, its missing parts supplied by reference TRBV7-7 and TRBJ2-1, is GAGVSQSPRYKVTKRGQDVTLRCDPISSHATLYWYQQALGQGPEFLTYFNYEAQPDKSGLPSDRFSAERPEGSISTLTIQRTEQRDSAMYRCASSKDLRTTYNEQFFGPGTRLTVL.